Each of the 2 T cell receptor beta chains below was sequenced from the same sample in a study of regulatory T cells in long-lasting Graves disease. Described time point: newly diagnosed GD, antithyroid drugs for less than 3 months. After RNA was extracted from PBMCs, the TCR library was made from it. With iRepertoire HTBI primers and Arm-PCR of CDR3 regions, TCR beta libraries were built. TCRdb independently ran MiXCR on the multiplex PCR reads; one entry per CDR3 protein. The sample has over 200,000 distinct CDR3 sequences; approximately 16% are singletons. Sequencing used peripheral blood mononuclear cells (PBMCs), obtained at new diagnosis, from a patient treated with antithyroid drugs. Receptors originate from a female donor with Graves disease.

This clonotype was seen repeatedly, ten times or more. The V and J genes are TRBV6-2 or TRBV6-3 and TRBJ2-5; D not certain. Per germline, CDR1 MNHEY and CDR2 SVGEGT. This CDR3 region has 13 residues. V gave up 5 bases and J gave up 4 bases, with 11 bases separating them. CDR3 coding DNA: TGTGCCAGCAGTGAAACCTGGGTAGAGACCCAGTACTTC. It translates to CASSETWVETQYF.

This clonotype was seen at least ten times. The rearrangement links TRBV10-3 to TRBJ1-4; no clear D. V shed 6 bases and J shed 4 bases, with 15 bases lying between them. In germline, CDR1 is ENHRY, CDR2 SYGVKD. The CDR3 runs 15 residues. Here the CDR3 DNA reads TGTGCCATCAGGGACGAAGCCTTTAGTAATGAAAAACTGTTTTTT. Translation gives CAIRDEAFSNEKLFF.